Sequencing of this T cell receptor (beta chain) was carried out in a study of T-cell reconstitution after alpha-beta-depleted transplantation in children. Regarding the study as a whole: From newly produced T cells came most of the T-cell counts and diversity one year after transplant. As was reported, about two months after transplant, alpha-beta T cells came from several hundred expanded graft clones. Some patients owed their high day-60 TCRbeta diversity to surviving recipient T cells and thymic progenitors.

As for this clonotype: Its specificity is not known.

The CDR3 length is 14 residues. J lost 4 bases, V lost 2 bases, and 2 bases had no gene match. Germline CDR1 and CDR2: SGHRS and YFSETQ. The TCRbeta library incorporated unique molecular identifiers. Each CDR3 protein is one row after TCRdb ran MiXCR on the PCR reads. The sample includes approximately 980,000 distinct CDR3 sequences, about 29% of them seen just once. The sequences come from PBMCs, mostly from graft donor cells, collected 360 days after TCRalphabeta/CD19-depleted stem cell transplant. The chain uses TRBV5-1 and TRBJ2-2; 7 bases line up with TRBD1. This clonotype originated in a boy less than two years old who had a stem cell transplant for SCID, so the T cells may come from the graft donor. DNA for the CDR3: TGCGCCAGCAGCTTTGGGACAGCCACCGGGGAGCTGTTTTTT. This translates into CASSFGTATGELFF.